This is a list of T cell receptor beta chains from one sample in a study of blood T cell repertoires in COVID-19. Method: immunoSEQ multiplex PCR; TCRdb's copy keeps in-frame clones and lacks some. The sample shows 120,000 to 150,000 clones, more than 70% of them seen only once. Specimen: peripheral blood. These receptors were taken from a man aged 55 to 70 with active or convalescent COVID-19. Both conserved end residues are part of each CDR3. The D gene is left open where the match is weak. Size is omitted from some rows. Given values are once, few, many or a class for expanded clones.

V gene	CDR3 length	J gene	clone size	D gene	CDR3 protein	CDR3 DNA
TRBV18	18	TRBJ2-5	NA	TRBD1	CASSPIRTNRGHRETQYF	TGTGCCAGCTCACCCATAAGGACAAACAGGGGGCATCGTGAGACCCAGTACTTC
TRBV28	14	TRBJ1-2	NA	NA	CASSSGGYNYGYTF	TGTGCCAGCAGTTCCGGCGGATATAACTATGGCTACACCTTC
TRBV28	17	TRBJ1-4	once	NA	CASSFYLGGGTNEKLFF	TGTGCCAGCAGTTTTTATTTGGGGGGAGGTACTAATGAAAAACTGTTTTTT
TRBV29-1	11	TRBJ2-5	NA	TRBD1	CSGQGQETQYF	TGCAGCGGACAGGGCCAAGAGACCCAGTACTTC
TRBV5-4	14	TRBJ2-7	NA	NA	CASSLEDSYYEQYF	TGTGCCAGCAGCTTGGAGGACAGTTACTACGAGCAGTACTTC
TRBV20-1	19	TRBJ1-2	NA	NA	CSASPTLRASITINYGYTF	TGCAGTGCTAGTCCAACCCTGCGGGCCTCGATAACGATCAACTATGGCTACACCTTC
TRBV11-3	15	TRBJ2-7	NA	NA	CASSQDSSTSYEQYF	TGTGCCAGCAGCCAAGACAGCTCTACCTCCTACGAGCAGTACTTC
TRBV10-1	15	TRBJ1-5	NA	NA	CASSGRTGLPQPQHF	TGCGCCAGCAGTGGTCGGACCGGACTCCCTCAGCCCCAGCATTTT
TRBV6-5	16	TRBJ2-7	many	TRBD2	CASSYSPGLAGVEQYF	TGTGCCAGCAGTTATTCCCCCGGACTAGCGGGAGTCGAGCAGTACTTC
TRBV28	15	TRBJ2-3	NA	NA	CASSFGGKRTDTQYF	TGTGCCAGCAGTTTTGGGGGGAAACGCACAGATACGCAGTATTTT
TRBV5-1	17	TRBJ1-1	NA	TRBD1	CASSSYRGRVKNTEAFF	TGCGCCAGCAGCTCTTACAGGGGGCGAGTGAAGAACACTGAAGCTTTCTTT
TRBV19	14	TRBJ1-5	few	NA	CAISNQNSNQPQHF	TGTGCCATCTCGAACCAGAATAGCAATCAGCCCCAGCATTTT
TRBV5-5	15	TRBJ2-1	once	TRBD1	CASSRAWDSYNEQFF	TGTGCCAGCAGCCGAGCTTGGGACAGTTACAATGAGCAGTTCTTC
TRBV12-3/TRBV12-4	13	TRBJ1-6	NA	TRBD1	CASSQQGRSPLHF	TGTGCCAGCAGTCAACAGGGGAGATCACCCCTCCACTTT
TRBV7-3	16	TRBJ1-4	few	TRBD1	CASSGLTGSTNEKLFF	TGTGCCAGCTCTGGGTTGACAGGGTCAACTAATGAAAAACTGTTTTTT